This T cell receptor beta chain was recorded in a study of blood T cell repertoires in COVID-19 (dated by TCRdb to 2020 to 2021). As for the study more broadly: Samples covering the acute and convalescent phases of COVID-19 were provided by collaborators in the United States, Italy and Spain. The prospective study material was composed of cDNA or gDNA derived from T cells, B-cell-depleted T cells, or PBMCs. Deeply sampled blood TCRbeta repertoires from subjects exposed to, actively infected with, or recovered from COVID-19 were included in the dataset. The repertoires were released in a freely available public database intended as a resource for research on the immune response to SARS-CoV-2. Samples were obtained from the ongoing ImmuneRACE study (first 160 participants) and from 1,254 subjects provided by 6 global collaborators. A de-identified subject ID, COVID-19 status, age in years and sex were almost always included in the sample metadata. Where available, HLA class I and class II types were obtained from metadata supplied by the sample provider rather than from assay-based typing.

The research as a whole found: Clinical and demographic metadata were provided uncurated, with the amount varying by source and participant.

Enrolling through a virtual design, the prospective study's participants ranged in age from roughly 18 to 95 years and lived across about two dozen United States geographic areas. Cohort assignment in the prospective study relied on participant-reported clinical history from a screening survey and a study questionnaire. For ImmuneRACE Cohort 3, a participant was defined as recovered based on two consecutive negative NP/OP PCR tests, clearance by a healthcare professional, or resolution of symptoms. In the prospective study, whole blood, serum and a nasopharyngeal or oropharyngeal swab were collected from each participant by mobile phlebotomists. Participants in the prospective study had the option to provide additional blood draws and questionnaires over a roughly 2-month period. Blood samples from the prospective study were shipped frozen or at room temperature prior to DNA extraction. TCRbeta CDR3 regions were amplified from genomic DNA by means of the immunoSEQ Assay, a bias-controlled multiplex PCR. The source study handled its data this way. Within the assay, amplification of reference gene primers was used to estimate how many nucleated cells each sample contained. Sequence reads were collapsed and filtered to measure the absolute abundance of every unique TCRbeta CDR3 rearrangement. Productive Simpson clonality was computed per sample as the square root of Simpson's diversity index over productive rearrangements. This immuneACCESS table, as held by TCRdb, lists in-frame sequences with V and J called but not all clones. Of the missing ones, under half trace to an unresolved V gene in checked studies; the others have no known cause. V and J calls and clone size follow that table, whereas D and trimming were derived from the DNA. In this sample the table shows some 510,000 clones, 88% of which occur a single time. 1.5% to 2% of the sample comes from the top ten.

CDR1 and CDR2 are read off the germline V gene (reference sequence) as GTSNPN and SVGIG. Spanning cysteine to phenylalanine, the CDR3 consists of 15 amino acids. Of the read, only the CDR3 DNA is kept; its 45 bases are in frame from base 1. The trim is 4 bases for V and 0 bases for J, with a gap of 15 bases between the germline ends. For this clone: The target of this receptor is not known. Base qualities are missing; no much larger clone stands one base away.

Here the chain combines TRBV30 and TRBJ1-1; possibly the D gene is TRBD1, per 6 matching bases. The TCR sequence derives from a woman aged 35 to 49 who had recovered from COVID-19. Sequencing input: PBMCs or T cells enriched from blood (not recorded which). At the DNA level, the sequence is TGTGCCTGGAATTCGGGACAAACAATGAACACTGAAGCTTTCTTT. This codes for CAWNSGQTMNTEAFF. Beyond the CDR3, the reference TRBV30 and TRBJ1-1 genes provide the residues; the full variable domain reads: SQTIHQWPATLVQPVGSPLSLECTVEGTSNPNLYWYRQAAGRGLQLLFYSVGIGQISSEVPQNLSASRPQDRQFILSSKKLLLSDSGFYLCAWNSGQTMNTEAFFGQGTRLTVV.